This TCR beta chain was identified in a study of CD4+ T cells in melanoma. Germline V lookup: CDR1 MNHEY, CDR2 SVGAGI. V lost 2 bases, J lost 2 bases, and 9 bases lay in between. The CDR3 is 14 residues long. Regarding the study as a whole: Diverse differentiation states were reported for melanoma neoantigen-specific CD4+ T cells. CD8+ T cell, macrophage and B cell function reportedly correlated with neoantigen-specific CD4+ T cells.

TCRdb keeps only in-frame clones here, not all; method: immunoSEQ multiplex PCR. The repertoire consists of about 140,000 clones, with around 90% occurring once and the leading ten covering less than 2%. Notes on this clone: Its antigen is undetermined.

The sequence came from a human donor with melanoma. J is TRBJ1-1 and V is TRBV6-5; D is unclear. The DNA for the CDR3 is TGTGCCAGCAGTTACACTGCGATTAACACTGAAGCTTTCTTT. Amino acid sequence: CASSYTAINTEAFF.